One sample yielded the 22 T cell receptor beta chains listed below, sequenced in a study of T cells in localized non-small cell lung cancer. Profiling relied on immunoSEQ multiplex PCR, and the TCRdb table lists in-frame clones only, not all of them. The table shows some 90,000 clones, with 87% occurring only once. The input for sequencing was peripheral blood, taken before any cancer treatment. The receptor set was obtained from a man aged 35 to 69 with stage I squamous cell lung carcinoma.

The chain couples TRBV6-6 to TRBJ2-1; possible D gene TRBD2, 5 bases. V was pared by 0 bases and J by 4 bases, with 10 bases between. The CDR3 covers 15 residues. Germline-derived CDR1 and CDR2 are MNHNY and SVGAGI (reference sequence). The CDR3 region has the DNA TGTGCCAGCAGTTACTCCCAGAGAGGGTACAATGAGCAGTTCTTC. Translation: CASSYSQRGYNEQFF.

The CDR3 DNA is TGCGCCAGCAGCTTTTCGGGGGCCCCCACAGATACGCAGTATTTT. This sequence encodes CASSFSGAPTDTQYF. The chain uses TRBV5-1 and TRBJ2-3; D assignment may be TRBD1 or TRBD2 (6 bases each). Germline CDR1 is SGHRS and CDR2 is YFSETQ. The CDR3 spans 15 residues. V was trimmed by 2 bases and J by 2 bases, leaving 12 bases between them.

This sequence joins TRBV5-1 and TRBJ2-2; TRBD1 agrees at 8 bases. This CDR3 spans 16 amino acids. Germline trimming cut 2 bases from V and 3 bases from J; bases unmatched to any gene: 6. Germline lookup yields CDR1 SGHRS and CDR2 YFSETQ. The CDR3 bases are TGCGCCAGCAGCTTACCTACAGGGGGTGACACCGGGGAGCTGTTTTTT. Translated: CASSLPTGGDTGELFF.

The chain joins TRBV2 to TRBJ1-5, with D possibly being TRBD1 (5 bases). The V gene's germline CDR1 is SNHLY and CDR2 FYNNEI. This CDR3 comprises 15 residues. The germline V and J ends were trimmed by 6 bases and 0 bases, with 12 bases remaining between them. The CDR3 DNA reads TGTGCCAGCAGAGAAAAGGGGCATAGCAATCAGCCCCAGCATTTT. Translation gives CASREKGHSNQPQHF.

V gene TRBV18 combines with J gene TRBJ2-2; either TRBD1 or TRBD2 may supply D (6 bases each). In germline, CDR1 is KGHSH, CDR2 LQKENI. CDR3 length: 16 amino acids. Trimming left V 0 bases short and J 4 bases short, with 12 bases between. CDR3 DNA sequence: TGTGCCAGCTCACCACCGGAAGGGGGGATCACCGGGGAGCTGTTTTTT. Translated: CASSPPEGGITGELFF.

The chain couples TRBV28 to TRBJ2-2; the D gene could be TRBD1 or TRBD2 (5 bases each). Trimming left V 3 bases short and J 8 bases short, with 10 bases between. Germline V CDR1 and CDR2: MDHEN, SYDVKM. This CDR3 comprises 13 residues. The CDR3 protein is CASSLGVPGELFF. The CDR3 DNA is TGTGCCAGCAGTTTGGGGGTCCCTGGGGAGCTGTTTTTT.

The chain carries TRBV4-3 and TRBJ2-5; perhaps TRBD2 as D (6 bases). Trimming left V 4 bases short and J 3 bases short, with 9 bases between. Germline V gene sequence: CDR1 LGHNA, CDR2 YSLEER. The CDR3 is 13 amino acids. CDR3 nucleotides: TGCGCCAGCAGCCCGGGACTTAAAGAGACCCAGTACTTC. Protein product: CASSPGLKETQYF.

V and J are TRBV7-6 and TRBJ2-5; tentatively, D is TRBD1 (5 bases). Germline V gene data show CDR1 as SGHVS and CDR2 as FNYEAQ. This CDR3 spans 14 amino acids. V was shortened by 6 bases and J by 1 base, with 12 bases between the two germline ends. This chain's CDR3 is CASSPYQGQETQYF. In nucleotides, the CDR3 is TGTGCCAGCAGTCCCTATCAGGGCCAAGAGACCCAGTACTTC.

The chain is built from TRBV6-5 and TRBJ1-2; D is undetermined. This CDR3 is 15 amino acids long. The germline CDR1 and CDR2 sequences are MNHEY and SVGAGI. V shed 5 bases and J shed 4 bases, with 17 bases lying between them. CDR3 loop: CASSPRGREGYGYTF. The CDR3 nucleotides are TGTGCCAGCAGTCCACGTGGGAGGGAGGGCTATGGCTACACCTTC.

This chain uses TRBV15 with TRBJ1-3; D is possibly TRBD1 (5 bases). CDR3 length: 16 amino acids. The germline V gene encodes CDR1 LNHNV and CDR2 YYDKDF (reference sequence). V dropped 0 bases and J dropped 4 bases, with 13 bases sitting between them. CDR3 sequence: CATSRDPAGLGNTIYF. CDR3 in DNA: TGTGCCACCAGCAGAGATCCCGCAGGGTTGGGAAACACCATATATTTT.

J is TRBJ2-2 and V is TRBV28; the D call may be TRBD1 or TRBD2 (5 bases each). This CDR3 has 16 residues. Deletions cut 5 bases from V and 6 bases from J, with 19 bases between. Germline V lookup: CDR1 MDHEN, CDR2 SYDVKM. The CDR3 is CASSNAGAQKSGELFF. Written as DNA, the CDR3 is TGTGCCAGCAGTAACGCCGGGGCCCAAAAATCCGGGGAGCTGTTTTTT.

J is TRBJ1-1 and V is TRBV9; D is possibly TRBD1 (5 bases). This CDR3 has 15 residues. The V end was cut by 3 bases, the J end by 1 base, with 13 bases between. The germline CDR1 and CDR2 sequences are SGDLS and YYNGEE. CDR3 sequence (DNA): TGTGCCAGCAGCGGCCTGGGGGGAACGAACACTGAAGCTTTCTTT. It yields the protein CASSGLGGTNTEAFF.

The chain uses TRBV5-1 and TRBJ2-1; TRBD2 agrees at 8 bases. The germline gives CDR1 SGHRS, CDR2 YFSETQ. The CDR3 sequence is 13 residues long. With V trimmed by 1 base and J by 9 bases, 3 bases remained unmatched. The CDR3 reads CASSLTTSGEQFF. CDR3 sequence (DNA): TGCGCCAGCAGCTTGACAACTAGCGGTGAGCAGTTCTTC.

The chain has TRBV18 and TRBJ1-2; 8 bases map to TRBD1. Germline CDR1 and CDR2: KGHSH and LQKENI. V lost 1 base and J lost 0; bases outside the gene matches: 7. The CDR3 loop spans 17 amino acids. The CDR3 coding sequence is TGTGCCAGCTCACCACAGGGACAGGCCGGAGCTAACTATGGCTACACCTTC. As protein: CASSPQGQAGANYGYTF.

This clone turned up a few times. V and J are TRBV6-1 and TRBJ1-3; D is unresolved. Trimming removed 1 base from V and 3 bases from J, with 7 bases in between. Germline loops: CDR1 MNHNS, CDR2 SASEGT. CDR3 length: 14 residues. The CDR3 nucleotides read TGTGCCAGCAGTGAAGGCCGGAATGGAAACACCATATATTTT. This translates into CASSEGRNGNTIYF.

The V and J genes are TRBV5-4 and TRBJ1-3, with D uncertain. The CDR3 has 16 amino acids. V lost 4 bases and J 0 bases, leaving 14 bases between the germline ends. CDR1 and CDR2 from the germline V gene are SGHNT and YYREEE (reference sequence). The CDR3, as DNA: TGTGCCAGCAGCATTGGACCGACAAGCTCTGGAAACACCATATATTTT. Protein product: CASSIGPTSSGNTIYF.

The genes are TRBV6-4 and TRBJ1-1, with D unclear. Germline V gene sequence: CDR1 MRHNA, CDR2 SNTAGT. This CDR3 region has 13 residues. Trimming took 6 bases from V and 1 from J, leaving 9 bases between them. CDR3 in DNA: TGTGCCAGCAGATTGAGAGCGAACACTGAAGCTTTCTTT. Translating it yields CASRLRANTEAFF.

This chain joins TRBV30 and TRBJ1-2; D is ambiguous. The CDR3 runs 14 residues. The V end was cut by 0 bases, the J end by 2 bases, with 10 bases between. Germline assignment: CDR1 GTSNPN and CDR2 SVGIG (reference sequence). CDR3 DNA sequence: TGTGCCTGGAGTGTAAGAGCGGGGAACTATGGCTACACCTTC. Residues: CAWSVRAGNYGYTF.

The genes are TRBV6-1 and TRBJ1-5, with D unresolved. V was clipped by 4 bases and J by 2 bases, with 12 bases between them. CDR3 length equals 15 residues. From germline, CDR1 is MNHNS and CDR2 SASEGT. The CDR3 sequence: CASSATPLGNQPQHF. The CDR3 nucleotides are TGTGCCAGCAGTGCAACTCCCCTTGGCAATCAGCCCCAGCATTTT.

The rearrangement joins TRBV6-5 to TRBJ2-2, with D perhaps TRBD2 (6 bases). V lost 3 bases to trimming and J lost 4 bases, with 9 bases between them. The CDR3 contains 14 residues. Germline CDR1 is MNHEY and CDR2 is SVGAGI. The CDR3 coding sequence is TGTGCCAGCAGTTATGGGGGGTCCACCGGGGAGCTGTTTTTT. Protein sequence: CASSYGGSTGELFF.

V gene TRBV27 combines with J gene TRBJ2-1; the match to TRBD2 covers 13 bases. CDR1 is MNHEY, CDR2 SMNVEV, per germline (reference sequence). The CDR3 sequence is 16 residues long. Trimming at V came to 1 base and at J to 6 bases, leaving 3 bases not matched to a gene. CDR3 bases: TGTGCCAGCAGTTTATGGACTAGCGGGGGTGGCAATGAGCAGTTCTTC. This translates into CASSLWTSGGGNEQFF.

CDR3: CATSRVRQDGDGYTF. The CDR3 region has the DNA TGTGCCACCAGCAGAGTCCGACAGGACGGCGATGGCTACACCTTC. J is TRBJ1-2 and V is TRBV15, with a tentative D call TRBD1 (6 bases). CDR3 length: 15 residues. V gave up 1 base and J gave up 6 bases, with 15 bases separating them. The germline V gene encodes CDR1 LNHNV and CDR2 YYDKDF (reference sequence).